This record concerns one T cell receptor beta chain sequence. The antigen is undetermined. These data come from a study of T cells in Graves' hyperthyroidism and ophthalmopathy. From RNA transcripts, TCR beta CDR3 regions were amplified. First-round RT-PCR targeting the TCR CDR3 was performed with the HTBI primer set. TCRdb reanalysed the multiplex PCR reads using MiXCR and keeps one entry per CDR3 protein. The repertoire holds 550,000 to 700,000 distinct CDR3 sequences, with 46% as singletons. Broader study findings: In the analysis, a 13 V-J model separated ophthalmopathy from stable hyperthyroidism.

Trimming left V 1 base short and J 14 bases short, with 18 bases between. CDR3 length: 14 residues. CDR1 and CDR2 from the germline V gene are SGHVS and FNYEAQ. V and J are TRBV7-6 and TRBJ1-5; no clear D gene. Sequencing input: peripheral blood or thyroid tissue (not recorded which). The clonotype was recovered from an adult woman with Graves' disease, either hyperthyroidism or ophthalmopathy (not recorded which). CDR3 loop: CASSLEVGVSYEHF. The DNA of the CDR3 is TGTGCCAGCAGCTTAGAGGTGGGAGTTAGCTACGAGCATTTT.